This is a list of T cell receptor beta chains from one sample in a study of radiotherapy plus CTLA-4 blockade in lung cancer. Here immunoSEQ multiplex PCR was the method, and the copy in TCRdb shows in-frame clones only, minus some. The sample has tens of thousands of clones; roughly 84% are singletons. Sequenced here: peripheral blood, sampled from a patient treated with radiotherapy plus ipilimumab. The source is a human donor with non-small cell lung cancer whose response to radiotherapy plus ipilimumab could not be evaluated. CDR3s leave out the opening cysteine and the closing phenylalanine or tryptophan. Each record gives: J gene, CDR3 length, clone size, V gene, CDR3 protein. Clone size is given for some rows only: seen once, a few or many times, or a class if the clone is expanded.

TRBJ2-7	13	NA	TRBV5-1	ASSSTSGGAGEQY
TRBJ2-3	11	NA	TRBV7-2	ASSKGPGDTQY
TRBJ2-3	12	NA	TRBV2	ASSDQGRADTQY
TRBJ1-3	12	NA	TRBV18	ASSPGLAGGPLY
TRBJ2-1	14	NA	TRBV11-2	ASSLGASGKNNEQF
TRBJ2-3	15	NA	TRBV9	ASSAGSPGGPADTQY
TRBJ2-7	13	NA	TRBV5-1	ASSSVGTGDREQY
TRBJ1-6	14	NA	TRBV4-1	ASSQAQGQVNSPLH
TRBJ1-1	13	NA	TRBV10-1	ASSETQGRSTEAF
TRBJ2-3	13	NA	TRBV18	ASSPRQGFTDTQY
TRBJ2-3	14	NA	TRBV18	ASSPIFGHSTDTQY
TRBJ2-5	14	NA	TRBV25-1	ASSRAGTGGVETQY
TRBJ1-2	13	once	TRBV29-1	SVDNFDRGMAGYT
TRBJ2-2	13	NA	TRBV2	ASRGSGRAAGELF
TRBJ2-3	14	NA	TRBV2	ASSARTGISTDTQY
TRBJ1-6	14	NA	TRBV19	ATLPTGRRYNSPLH
TRBJ1-1	12	once	TRBV9	ASSVGWEGVEAF
NA	12	once	TRBV10-3	AISGGTADYEQY
TRBJ1-1	9	NA	TRBV6-6	ASRETVEAF
TRBJ1-4	12	NA	TRBV18	ASSPRGTNEKLF
TRBJ2-1	10	NA	TRBV10-3	AIRQGAHEQF
TRBJ1-5	14	once	TRBV7-2	ASSLSDRGGNQPQH
TRBJ2-7	11	once	TRBV19	ASRGRISYEQY
TRBJ1-1	16	NA	TRBV7-2	ASSLGLQGRGLFTEAF
TRBJ2-5	12	NA	TRBV5-8	ASSLRSAKETQY
TRBJ2-1	16	NA	TRBV4-3	ASSQEFRNLDSYNEQF
TRBJ1-5	14	once	TRBV7-2	ASSLGTGNSNQPQH
TRBJ2-5	15	NA	TRBV5-5	ASSSVRRTSAQETQY
TRBJ1-3	10	NA	TRBV28	ASSFRGNTIY
TRBJ1-4	14	NA	TRBV5-1	ASSLGGQAWGEKLF
TRBJ2-7	14	NA	TRBV5-1	ASSWAGTGVVHEQY
TRBJ2-1	13	NA	TRBV7-9	ASSPSTSLYNEQF
TRBJ1-1	12	NA	TRBV6-5	ASRGDSANTEAF
TRBJ1-2	13	NA	TRBV7-2	ASSSTGRAIYGYT
TRBJ2-3	13	NA	TRBV4-1	ASSQDGGGADTQY
TRBJ2-1	13	NA	TRBV9	ASSVRAGGANEQF
TRBJ2-3	10	NA	TRBV11-2	ASTPGGDTQY
TRBJ2-3	12	NA	TRBV30	AWDTGQGTDTQY
TRBJ2-3	12	NA	TRBV11-2	ASSLGASTDTQY
TRBJ1-2	12	NA	TRBV19	ASNLSGANYGYT
TRBJ2-5	12	NA	TRBV5-1	ASSFSGGEQTQY
TRBJ2-3	13	NA	TRBV18	ASSPRASGTDTQY
TRBJ1-1	10	NA	TRBV25-1	ASSEQGTEAF
TRBJ1-1	16	once	TRBV7-9	ASSLSGLRTGGNTEAF
TRBJ2-7	12	NA	TRBV6-5	ASSPSGILYEQY
TRBJ1-2	15	NA	TRBV5-1	ASSTVPQGSGDYGYT
TRBJ1-1	12	NA	TRBV7-9	ASSIQQGITEAF